The rows below give T cell receptor beta chains drawn from one sample of a study of CD8+CD57+ T cells in acquired aplastic anemia. From the reads, TCRdb called clonotypes with MiXCR, one entry per CDR3 protein. The sample includes approximately 470,000 distinct CDR3 sequences, around 32% of them seen just once. What was sequenced was sorted CD4+, CD8+, or CD8+CD57+ T cells (not recorded which) from PBMCs. The receptor source for this set is a human donor with aplastic anemia. Both conserved end residues are part of each CDR3. D genes are given only for firm matches. The size field is filled for only some rows; it gives once, few, many or a size class.

d_gene	abundance	v_gene	j_gene	CDR3nt	CDR3aa
TRBD2	.	TRBV9	TRBJ2-3	TGTGCCAGCAGCCAGTGGATCCCGGGACTAGTTTCTGATACGCAGTATTTT	CASSQWIPGLVSDTQYF
.	.	TRBV20-1	TRBJ2-1	TGCAGTGCTAGAGATTCTCGATCCTACAATGAGCAGTTCTTC	CSARDSRSYNEQFF
TRBD1	.	TRBV4-2	TRBJ2-7	TGTACCAGCCGCCGGGACAGGGGTTTCTACGAGCAGTACTTC	CTSRRDRGFYEQYF
.	many	TRBV12-3/TRBV12-4	TRBJ1-6	TGTGCCAGCAGAGCAGGGAGTTCACCCCTCCACTTT	CASRAGSSPLHF
.	many	TRBV20-1	TRBJ2-7	TGCAGTGCTAGAGGGGTGACAGGATACGAGCAGTACTTC	CSARGVTGYEQYF
TRBD1	.	TRBV5-1	TRBJ1-4	TGCGCCAGCAGCTTGGCCGTGGACAGGGGGGACGAAAAACTGTTTTTT	CASSLAVDRGDEKLFF
TRBD2	.	TRBV25-1	TRBJ2-2	TGTGTCAGCAACGGACTAGCGACCGGGGAGCTGTTTTTT	CVSNGLATGELFF
.	.	TRBV9	TRBJ1-5	TGTGCCAGCAGCCGAGGGGAGAGACAGCCCCAGCATTTT	CASSRGERQPQHF
.	many	TRBV20-1	TRBJ1-5	TGCAGTGCTAGTCTTCTACGGGCAGGGATGGGCAATCAGCCCCAGCATTTT	CSASLLRAGMGNQPQHF
TRBD1	.	TRBV10-3	TRBJ2-3	TGTGCCATTGGGACAGACACAGATACGCAGTATTTT	CAIGTDTDTQYF